The clone carrying this T cell receptor (beta chain) has just a few counts. This entry belongs to a study of spatial heterogeneity in lung cancer. In the study overall: Raw reads contained each unique TCR and UMI combination more than ten times on average.

Noted time point: sample taken at primary tumor resection. Just over 70 TRACERx patients with early, untreated non-small cell lung cancer donated samples. From tumor, nontumor lung or frozen PBMC, whole RNA was taken unsorted for sequencing. TCRdb passed the 5' RACE reads through MiXCR, listing each CDR3 protein once. The sample contains 1,500 to 2,000 distinct CDR3 sequences, roughly 24% of which appear only once. This sample comprised normal lung tissue next to the tumor, obtained at surgery. The receptor's source is a male donor with early-stage non-small cell lung cancer.

The CDR3 bases are TGTGCCAGCAGAGCGAAACACCAAGAGACCCAGTACTTC. This codes for CASRAKHQETQYF. V and J are TRBV6-2 or TRBV6-3 and TRBJ2-5; D is undetermined. Trimming removed 6 bases from V and 0 bases from J, with 8 bases in between. CDR3 length: 13 residues. Germline V lookup: CDR1 MNHEY, CDR2 SVGEGT.